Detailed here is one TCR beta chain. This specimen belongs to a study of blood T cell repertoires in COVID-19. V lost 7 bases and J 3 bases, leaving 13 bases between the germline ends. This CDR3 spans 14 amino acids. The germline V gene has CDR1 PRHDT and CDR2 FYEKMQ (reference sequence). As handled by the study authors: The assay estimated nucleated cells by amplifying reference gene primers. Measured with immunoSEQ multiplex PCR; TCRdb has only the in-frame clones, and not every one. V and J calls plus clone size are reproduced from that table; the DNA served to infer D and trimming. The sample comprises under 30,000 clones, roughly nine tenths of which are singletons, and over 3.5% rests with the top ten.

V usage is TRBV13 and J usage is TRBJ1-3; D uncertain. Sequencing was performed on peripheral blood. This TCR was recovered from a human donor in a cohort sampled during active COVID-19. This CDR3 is CASTPRGDGNTIYF. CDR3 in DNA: TGTGCCAGCACCCCTAGAGGAGATGGAAACACCATATATTTT. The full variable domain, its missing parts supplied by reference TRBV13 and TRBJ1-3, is AAGVIQSPRHLIKEKRETATLKCYPIPRHDTVYWYQQGPGQDPQFLISFYEKMQSDKGSIPDRFSAQQFSDYHSELNMSSLELGDSALYFCASTPRGDGNTIYFGEGSWLTVV.